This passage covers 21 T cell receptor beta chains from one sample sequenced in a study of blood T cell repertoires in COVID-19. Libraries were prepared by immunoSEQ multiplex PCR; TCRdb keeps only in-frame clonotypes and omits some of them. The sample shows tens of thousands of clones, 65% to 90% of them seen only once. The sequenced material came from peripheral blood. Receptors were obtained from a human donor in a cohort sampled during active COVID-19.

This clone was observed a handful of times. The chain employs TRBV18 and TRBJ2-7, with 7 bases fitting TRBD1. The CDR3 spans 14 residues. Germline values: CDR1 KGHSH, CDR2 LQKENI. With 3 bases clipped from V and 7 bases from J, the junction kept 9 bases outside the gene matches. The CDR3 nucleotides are TGTGCCAGCTCACCCACAGGGGAAACAAGGGAGCAGTACTTC. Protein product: CASSPTGETREQYF.

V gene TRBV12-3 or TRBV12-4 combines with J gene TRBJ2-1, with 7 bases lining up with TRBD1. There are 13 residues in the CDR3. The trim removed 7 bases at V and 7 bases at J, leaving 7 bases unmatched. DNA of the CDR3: TGTGCCAGCACCTACAGGGGTGGGAATGAGCAGTTCTTC. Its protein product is CASTYRGGNEQFF.

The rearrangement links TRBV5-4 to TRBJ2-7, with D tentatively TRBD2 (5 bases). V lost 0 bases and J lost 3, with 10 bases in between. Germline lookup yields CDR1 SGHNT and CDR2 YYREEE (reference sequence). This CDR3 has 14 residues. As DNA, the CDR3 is TGTGCCAGCAGCTTGGTGGGTCGGGACTACGAGCAGTACTTC. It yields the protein CASSLVGRDYEQYF. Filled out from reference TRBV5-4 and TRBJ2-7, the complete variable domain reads ETGVTQSPTHLIKTRGQQVTLRCSSQSGHNTVSWYQQALGQGPQFIFQYYREEENGRGNFPPRFSGLQFPNYSSELNVNALELDDSALYLCASSLVGRDYEQYFGPGTRLTVT.

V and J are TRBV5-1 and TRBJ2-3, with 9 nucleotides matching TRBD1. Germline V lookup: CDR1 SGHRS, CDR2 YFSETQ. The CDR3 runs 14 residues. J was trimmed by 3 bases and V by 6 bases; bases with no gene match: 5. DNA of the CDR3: TGCGCCAGCAACCCACAGGGGGCGACAGATACGCAGTATTTT. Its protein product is CASNPQGATDTQYF.

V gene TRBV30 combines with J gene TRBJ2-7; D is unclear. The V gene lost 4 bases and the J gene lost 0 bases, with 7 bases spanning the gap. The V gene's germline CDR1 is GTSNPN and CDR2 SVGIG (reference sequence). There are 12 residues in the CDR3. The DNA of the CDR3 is TGTGCCTGGACGGCAGGCTCCTACGAGCAGTACTTC. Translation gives CAWTAGSYEQYF.

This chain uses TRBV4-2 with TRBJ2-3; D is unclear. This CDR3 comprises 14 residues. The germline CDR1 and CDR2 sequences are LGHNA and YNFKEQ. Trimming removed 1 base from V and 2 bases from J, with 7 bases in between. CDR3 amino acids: CASSQVMSTDTQYF. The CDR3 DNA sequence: TGTGCCAGCAGCCAAGTTATGTCCACAGATACGCAGTATTTT.

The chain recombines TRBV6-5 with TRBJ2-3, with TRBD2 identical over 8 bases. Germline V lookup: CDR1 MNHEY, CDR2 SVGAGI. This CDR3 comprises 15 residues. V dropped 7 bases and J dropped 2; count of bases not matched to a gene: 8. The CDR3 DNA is TGTGCCAGCACGTTGCGGGGGGCCCTCACAGATACGCAGTATTTT. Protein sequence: CASTLRGALTDTQYF.

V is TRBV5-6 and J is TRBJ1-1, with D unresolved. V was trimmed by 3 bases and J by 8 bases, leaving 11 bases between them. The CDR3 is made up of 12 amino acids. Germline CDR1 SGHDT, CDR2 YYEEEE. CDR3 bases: TGTGCCAGCAGCTATAGCTCAGTAGAAGCTTTCTTT. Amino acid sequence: CASSYSSVEAFF.

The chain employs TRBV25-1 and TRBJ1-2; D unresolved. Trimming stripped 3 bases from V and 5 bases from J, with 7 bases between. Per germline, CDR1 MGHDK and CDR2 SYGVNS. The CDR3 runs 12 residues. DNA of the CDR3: TGTGCCAGCAGTGACCCGGGGTATGGCTACACCTTC. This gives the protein CASSDPGYGYTF.

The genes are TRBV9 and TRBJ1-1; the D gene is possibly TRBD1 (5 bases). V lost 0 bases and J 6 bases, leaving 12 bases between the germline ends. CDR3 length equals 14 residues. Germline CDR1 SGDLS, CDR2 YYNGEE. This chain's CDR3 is CASSVGGASSEAFF. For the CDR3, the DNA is TGTGCCAGCAGCGTAGGCGGGGCCTCCTCTGAAGCTTTCTTT. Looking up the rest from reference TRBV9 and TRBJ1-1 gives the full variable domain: DSGVTQTPKHLITATGQRVTLRCSPRSGDLSVYWYQQSLDQGLQFLIQYYNGEERAKGNILERFSAQQFPDLHSELNLSSLELGDSALYFCASSVGGASSEAFFGQGTRLTVV.

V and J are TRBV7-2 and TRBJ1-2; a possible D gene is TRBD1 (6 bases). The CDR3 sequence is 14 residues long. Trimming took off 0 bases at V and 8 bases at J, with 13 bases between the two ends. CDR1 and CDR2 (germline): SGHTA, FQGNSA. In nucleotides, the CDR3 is TGTGCCAGCAGCTTAGCGCAAGGGGGTGGCGGCTACACCTTC. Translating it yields CASSLAQGGGGYTF.

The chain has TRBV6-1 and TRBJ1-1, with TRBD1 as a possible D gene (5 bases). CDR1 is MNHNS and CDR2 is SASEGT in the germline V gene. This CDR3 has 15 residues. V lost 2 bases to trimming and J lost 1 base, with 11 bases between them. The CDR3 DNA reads TGTGCCAGCAGTGAAAGGGACTTAGGGAACACTGAAGCTTTCTTT. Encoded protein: CASSERDLGNTEAFF.

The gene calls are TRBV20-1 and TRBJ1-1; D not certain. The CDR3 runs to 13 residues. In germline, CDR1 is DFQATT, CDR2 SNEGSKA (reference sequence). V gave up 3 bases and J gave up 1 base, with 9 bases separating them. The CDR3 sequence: CSASISRNTEAFF. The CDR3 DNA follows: TGCAGTGCTAGTATTAGTAGGAACACTGAAGCTTTCTTT.

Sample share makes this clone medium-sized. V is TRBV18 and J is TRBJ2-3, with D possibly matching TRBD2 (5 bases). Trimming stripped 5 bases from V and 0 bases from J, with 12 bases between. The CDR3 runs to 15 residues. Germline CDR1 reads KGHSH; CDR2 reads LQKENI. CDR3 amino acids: CASSGSDTSTDTQYF. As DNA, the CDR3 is TGTGCCAGCTCAGGTAGCGATACTAGCACAGATACGCAGTATTTT. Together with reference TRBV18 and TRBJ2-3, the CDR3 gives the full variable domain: NAGVMQNPRHLVRRRGQEARLRCSPMKGHSHVYWYRQLPEEGLKFMVYLQKENIIDESGMPKERFSAEFPKEGPSILRIQQVVRGDSAAYFCASSGSDTSTDTQYFGPGTRLTVL.

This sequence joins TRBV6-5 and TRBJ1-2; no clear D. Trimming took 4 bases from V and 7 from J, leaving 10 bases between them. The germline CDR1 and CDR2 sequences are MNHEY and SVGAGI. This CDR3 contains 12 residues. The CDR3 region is CASSSPSSGYTF. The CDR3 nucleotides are TGTGCCAGCAGTTCTCCCTCCAGTGGCTACACCTTC.

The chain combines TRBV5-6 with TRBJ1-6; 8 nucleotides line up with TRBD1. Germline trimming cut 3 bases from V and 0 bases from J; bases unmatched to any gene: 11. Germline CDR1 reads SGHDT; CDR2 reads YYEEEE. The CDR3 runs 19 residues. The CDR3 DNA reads TGTGCCAGCAGCTCACCCGGGACAGGATTTAGCTCCTATAATTCACCCCTCCACTTT. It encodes CASSSPGTGFSSYNSPLHF.

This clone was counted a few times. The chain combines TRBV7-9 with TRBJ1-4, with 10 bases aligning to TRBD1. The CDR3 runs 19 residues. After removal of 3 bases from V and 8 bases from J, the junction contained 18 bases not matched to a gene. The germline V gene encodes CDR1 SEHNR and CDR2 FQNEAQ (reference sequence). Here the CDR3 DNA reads TGTGCCAGCAGCTTCCGTCGGGACAGGGGTAGGGGACAGGGGGAAAAACTGTTTTTT. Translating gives CASSFRRDRGRGQGEKLFF.

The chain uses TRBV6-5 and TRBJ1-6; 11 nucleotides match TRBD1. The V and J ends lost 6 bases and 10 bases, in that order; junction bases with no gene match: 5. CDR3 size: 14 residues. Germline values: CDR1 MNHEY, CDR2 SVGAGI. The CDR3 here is CASRRGQGGSPLHF. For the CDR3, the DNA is TGTGCCAGCAGAAGGGGACAGGGGGGATCACCCCTCCACTTT.

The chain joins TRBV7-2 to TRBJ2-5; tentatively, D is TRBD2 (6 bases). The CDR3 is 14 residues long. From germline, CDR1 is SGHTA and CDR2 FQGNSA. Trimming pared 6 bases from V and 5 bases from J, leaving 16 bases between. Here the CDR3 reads CASRSSGAGETQYF. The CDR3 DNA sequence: TGTGCCAGCAGATCATCCGGGGCGGGGGAGACCCAGTACTTC.

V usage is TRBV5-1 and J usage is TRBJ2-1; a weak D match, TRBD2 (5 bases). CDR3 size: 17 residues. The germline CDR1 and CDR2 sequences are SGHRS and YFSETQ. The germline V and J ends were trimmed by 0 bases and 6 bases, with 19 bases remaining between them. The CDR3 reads CASSLAYWAGQANEQFF. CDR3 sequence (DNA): TGCGCCAGCAGCTTGGCCTATTGGGCGGGCCAAGCCAATGAGCAGTTCTTC.

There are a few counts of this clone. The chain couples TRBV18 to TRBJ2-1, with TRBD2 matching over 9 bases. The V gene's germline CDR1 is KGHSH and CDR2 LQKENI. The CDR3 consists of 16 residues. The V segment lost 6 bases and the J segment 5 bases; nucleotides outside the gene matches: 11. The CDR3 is CASSASGASSDNEQFF. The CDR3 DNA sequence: TGTGCCAGCTCGGCTAGCGGGGCGTCATCCGACAATGAGCAGTTCTTC.